The 2 T cell receptor beta chains in this list originate from one sample, sequenced in a study of T cells after yellow fever vaccination. TCRdb analysed the 5' RACE reads with MiXCR anew, one entry per CDR3 protein. The data show around 300,000 distinct CDR3 sequences, 3.5% to 4.5% seen once. The specimen was PBMCs, collected 15 days after the yellow fever booster vaccination. The receptors were sampled from a man aged 18 to 30 who received the YFV17D yellow fever vaccine.

In its sample, this clonotype was seen many times. The genes are TRBV7-9 and TRBJ2-7; a possible D gene is TRBD1 (5 bases). CDR3 length: 13 amino acids. The germline V and J ends were trimmed by 5 bases and 7 bases, with 15 bases remaining between them. Per the germline V gene, CDR1 is SEHNR and CDR2 is FQNEAQ (reference sequence). DNA of the CDR3: TGTGCCAGCAGCCTGCGAGACAGCCCAGAGCAGTACGTC. This translates into CASSLRDSPEQYV.

This clonotype has more than one count but fewer than ten. CDR3 nucleotides: TGTGCCAGCAGCTTAGGGGGAGCAGACACCTACTATGGCTACACCTTC. It specifies CASSLGGADTYYGYTF. This rearrangement joins TRBV7-2 to TRBJ1-2; D gene uncertain. Trimming cost V 1 base and J 3 bases, with 15 bases left between them. CDR3 size: 16 residues. In germline, CDR1 is SGHTA, CDR2 FQGNSA. Variable domain in full (rest from reference TRBV7-2 and TRBJ1-2): GAGVSQSPSNKVTEKGKDVELRCDPISGHTALYWYRQSLGQGLEFLIYFQGNSAPDKSGLPSDRFSAERTGGSVSTLTIQRTQQEDSAVYLCASSLGGADTYYGYTFGSGTRLTVV.